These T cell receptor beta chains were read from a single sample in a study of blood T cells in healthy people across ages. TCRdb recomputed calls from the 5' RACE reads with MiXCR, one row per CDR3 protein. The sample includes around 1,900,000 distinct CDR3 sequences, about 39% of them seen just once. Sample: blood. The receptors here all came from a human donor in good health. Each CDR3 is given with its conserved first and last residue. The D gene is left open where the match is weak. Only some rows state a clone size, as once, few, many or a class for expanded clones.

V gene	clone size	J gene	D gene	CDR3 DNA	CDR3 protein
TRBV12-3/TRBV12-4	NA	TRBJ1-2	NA	TGTGCCAGCACTCCAGACAGTCAGTATAATGGCTACACCTTC	CASTPDSQYNGYTF
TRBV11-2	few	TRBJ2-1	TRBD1	TGTGCCAGCAGCACGGACAGGGGAGGACACAATGAGCAGTTCTTC	CASSTDRGGHNEQFF
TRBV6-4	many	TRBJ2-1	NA	TGTGCCAGCAGTGACACGGGACGATCTAATGAGCAGTTCTTC	CASSDTGRSNEQFF
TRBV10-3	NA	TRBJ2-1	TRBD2	TGTGCCATCAGTGAAGGGTCCAGCGGGGGGGCGTACAATGAGCAGTTCTTC	CAISEGSSGGAYNEQFF
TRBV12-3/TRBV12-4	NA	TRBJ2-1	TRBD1	TGTGCCAGCAGAGGACAGGGGTATGAGCAGTTCTTC	CASRGQGYEQFF
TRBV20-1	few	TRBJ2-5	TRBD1	TGCAGTGCTAGATCGTGGGACAGGGGTTGGGGAGAGCAGTACTTC	CSARSWDRGWGEQYF
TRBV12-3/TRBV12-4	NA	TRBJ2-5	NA	TGTGCCAGCAGTTGTGATGGGACCCAAGAGACCCAGTACTTC	CASSCDGTQETQYF
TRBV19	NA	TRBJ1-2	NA	TGTGCCAGTAACGGCAGGGGTGGTGACTATGGCTACACCTTC	CASNGRGGDYGYTF
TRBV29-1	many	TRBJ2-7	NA	TGCAGCACTAGTTCGCAGGGCGAGCAGTACTTC	CSTSSQGEQYF
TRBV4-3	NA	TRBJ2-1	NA	TGCGCCAGCAGCCAGGGACGACCCCCTTCCTACAATGAGCAGTTCTTC	CASSQGRPPSYNEQFF
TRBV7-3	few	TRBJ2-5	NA	TGTGCCAGCAGCTTTAATACAGGGCTCCAAGAGACCCAGTACTTC	CASSFNTGLQETQYF
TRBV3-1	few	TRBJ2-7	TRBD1	TGTGCCAGCAGCCCTCGCAATCCGGGACAGGGTCGTTACGAGCAGTACTTC	CASSPRNPGQGRYEQYF
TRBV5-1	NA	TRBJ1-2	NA	TGCGCCAGCAGCCGAGACAGAACTAACTATGGCTACACCTTC	CASSRDRTNYGYTF
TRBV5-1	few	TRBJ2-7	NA	TGCGCCAGCAGCTTTAGTGAGCTTACCGAGCAGTACTTC	CASSFSELTEQYF
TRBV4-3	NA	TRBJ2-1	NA	TGCGCCAGCAGCCAAGATAGTCAGGGGATAGGATCCTACAATGAGCAGTTCTTC	CASSQDSQGIGSYNEQFF
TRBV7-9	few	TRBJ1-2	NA	TGTGCCAGCAGCTTAGAGTCCTGGGGCTCGGGAGGCTACACCTTC	CASSLESWGSGGYTF
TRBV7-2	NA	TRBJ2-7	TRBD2	TGTGCCAGCAGCTTACGAGCGGGGGGGAAGTACGAGCAGTACTTC	CASSLRAGGKYEQYF
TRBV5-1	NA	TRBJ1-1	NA	TGCGCCAGCAGCTGGGGCGAGGGGGTGAACACTGAAGCTTTCTTT	CASSWGEGVNTEAFF
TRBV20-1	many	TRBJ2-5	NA	TGCAGTGCTCCCTCCCCCTTCCGCGGGGGCTGGGAGACCCAGTACTTC	CSAPSPFRGGWETQYF
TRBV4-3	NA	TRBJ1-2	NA	TGCGCCAGCAGCCAAGCACCCGGGTCCTATGGCTACACCTTC	CASSQAPGSYGYTF
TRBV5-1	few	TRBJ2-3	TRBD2	TGCGCCAGCAGCTCGGGACTAGCGGGGGTGTCTATCACAGATACGCAGTATTTT	CASSSGLAGVSITDTQYF
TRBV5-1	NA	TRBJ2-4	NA	TGCGCCAGCAGCCAGCTCCAGGATTCGCGGCACGGGCAGTACTTC	CASSQLQDSRHGQYF
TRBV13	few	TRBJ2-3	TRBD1	TGTGCCAGCAGCCGACTTGACAGGGCCCCCACAGATACGCAGTATTTT	CASSRLDRAPTDTQYF
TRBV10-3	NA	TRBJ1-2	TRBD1	TGTGCCATCAGTCCCGGGACAGGGGAAGCTAACTATGGCTACACCTTC	CAISPGTGEANYGYTF
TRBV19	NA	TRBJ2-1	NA	TGTACCAGTGAGGGTGCCTATAACAATGAGCAGTTCTTC	CTSEGAYNNEQFF
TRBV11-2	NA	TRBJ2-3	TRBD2	TGTGCCAGCAGCTTAAGGGCGGGGGCTAGCGGGGGGGCAGATACGCAGTATTTT	CASSLRAGASGGADTQYF